This entry lists 17 T cell receptor beta chains sequenced from one sample in a study of T cells in Graves' hyperthyroidism and ophthalmopathy. Researchers amplified the TCR beta CDR3 regions from RNA transcripts. The study used the HTBI primer set for a first-round RT-PCR of the TCR CDR3. Via MiXCR, TCRdb re-called the multiplex PCR reads, giving one row per CDR3 protein. This table has 500,000 to 800,000 distinct CDR3 sequences, roughly 15% appearing once. The sequenced sample was blood. The receptor set was obtained from a woman aged 45-65 years with Graves' ophthalmopathy.

There are many counts of this clonotype. This chain connects TRBV28 to TRBJ2-1, with 7 nucleotides matching TRBD2. Trimming removed 8 bases from V and 6 bases from J; junction bases left unmatched: 13. This CDR3 is built from 15 residues. CDR1 and CDR2 from the germline V gene are MDHEN and SYDVKM. The CDR3 region is CASHVRGGSLNEQFF. The CDR3 DNA is TGTGCCAGCCACGTTAGAGGCGGGAGTCTCAATGAGCAGTTCTTC.

Note on this clonotype: Possible read error: a much larger clone is one base away. J is TRBJ1-5 and V is TRBV28; D gene ambiguous. This CDR3 region has 18 residues. Germline CDR1 and CDR2: MDHEN and SYDVKM. CDR3 loop: CACSLDPRGKRSNQPQHF. The CDR3 DNA sequence: TGTGCCTGCAGTTTAGACCCCCGGGGTAAACGGTCAAATCAGCCCCAGCATTTT.

The CDR3 loop is CASSLGGGWIYGYTF. The CDR3 DNA follows: TGTGCCAGCAGTTTGGGAGGGGGCTGGATCTATGGCTACACCTTC. This chain joins TRBV28 and TRBJ1-2, with TRBD1 matching over 7 bases. CDR3 length: 15 amino acids. Germline V gene sequence: CDR1 MDHEN, CDR2 SYDVKM. Losses at the gene ends were 3 bases for V and 4 bases for J; bases not matched to a gene: 8.

This clonotype was seen at least ten times. V usage is TRBV28 and J usage is TRBJ1-1; D remains ambiguous. The CDR3 spans 12 residues. Germline V gives CDR1 MDHEN, CDR2 SYDVKM. Trimming removed 1 base at V and 4 bases at J, with 4 bases between. The CDR3 DNA sequence: TGTGCCAGCAGTTTATTATTCACTGAAGCTTTCTTT. Its protein is CASSLLFTEAFF. Drawing the rest from reference TRBV28 and TRBJ1-1, the complete variable domain is DVKVTQSSRYLVKRTGEKVFLECVQDMDHENMFWYRQDPGLGLRLIYFSYDVKMKEKGDIPEGYSVSREKKERFSLILESASTNQTSMYLCASSLLFTEAFFGQGTRLTVV.

This clonotype was detected ten times or more. V usage is TRBV3-1 and J usage is TRBJ2-4; D gene uncertain. V was pared by 8 bases and J by 0 bases, with 8 bases between. Germline CDR1 is LGHDT and CDR2 is YNNKEL (reference sequence). The CDR3 length is 13 residues. The CDR3 DNA is TGTGCCAGCGCCTTCCTAGCCAAAAACATTCAGTACTTC. This codes for CASAFLAKNIQYF. Full variable domain (remainder filled in from reference TRBV3-1 and TRBJ2-4): DTAVSQTPKYLVTQMGNDKSIKCEQNLGHDTMYWYKQDSKKFLKIMFSYNNKELIINETVPNRFSPKSPDKAHLNLHINSLELGDSAVYFCASAFLAKNIQYFGAGTRLSVL.

The CDR3 sequence is CASSLRQGETQYF. The DNA for the CDR3 is TGTGCCAGCAGCTTGAGGCAAGGGGAGACCCAGTACTTC. The chain combines TRBV5-8 with TRBJ2-5; D remains unclear. Trimming took 1 base from V and 5 from J, leaving 9 bases between them. The CDR3 length is 13 residues. Germline V gene data show CDR1 as SGHTS and CDR2 as YDEGEE.

The V gene is TRBV19, the J gene TRBJ2-7; 9 nucleotides match TRBD1. Germline V lookup: CDR1 LNHDA, CDR2 SQIVND (reference sequence). The CDR3 length is 15 residues. J was trimmed by 6 bases and V by 4 bases; bases with no gene match: 10. The CDR3 region is CASSTPGQGFGEQYF. CDR3 nucleotides: TGTGCCAGTAGTACGCCCGGACAGGGGTTCGGCGAGCAGTACTTC.

The V gene is TRBV6-5, the J gene TRBJ1-2; D possibly corresponds to TRBD1 (6 bases). Germline V gene sequence: CDR1 MNHEY, CDR2 SVGAGI. Trimming shortened V by 2 bases and J by 4 bases, and 14 bases separated the two germline ends. This CDR3 comprises 15 residues. CDR3 loop: CASSYGSGVAYGYTF. CDR3 coding DNA: TGTGCCAGCAGTTACGGTTCAGGGGTCGCCTATGGCTACACCTTC.

This clonotype was found many times. V and J are TRBV9 and TRBJ2-7; 7 positions match TRBD2. The CDR3 is 13 amino acids. Looked up from germline, CDR1 is SGDLS and CDR2 is YYNGEE. Trimming removed 3 bases from V and 6 bases from J; junction bases left unmatched: 6. The CDR3 DNA reads TGTGCCAGCAGCGCCCGGGACTACGCCGAGCAGTACTTC. It translates to CASSARDYAEQYF. Complete variable domain (other parts from reference TRBV9 and TRBJ2-7): DSGVTQTPKHLITATGQRVTLRCSPRSGDLSVYWYQQSLDQGLQFLIQYYNGEERAKGNILERFSAQQFPDLHSELNLSSLELGDSALYFCASSARDYAEQYFGPGTRLTVT.

In this sample, this clonotype turned up many times. CDR3 nucleotides: TGTGCTAGTGGTTTGGGCCAGGGAAGGGAGGATGAGCAGTTCTTC. Translating it yields CASGLGQGREDEQFF. This chain joins TRBV12-5 and TRBJ2-1, with D maybe TRBD2 (6 bases). Germline-derived CDR1 and CDR2 are LGHNT and FRNRAP. Trimming removed 1 base from V and 8 bases from J, with 15 bases in between. This CDR3 is built from 15 residues.

There are many counts of this clonotype. CDR3 sequence reads: CASRPPPQTSFYNEQFF. CDR3 nucleotide sequence: TGTGCCAGCAGACCTCCACCCCAGACTAGCTTCTACAATGAGCAGTTCTTC. The chain is built from TRBV28 and TRBJ2-1, with 7 nucleotides matching TRBD2. The CDR3 consists of 17 residues. Trimming at V came to 6 bases and at J to 3 bases, leaving 14 bases not matched to a gene. CDR1 and CDR2 (germline): MDHEN, SYDVKM. The variable domain in full, completed from reference TRBV28 and TRBJ2-1, reads DVKVTQSSRYLVKRTGEKVFLECVQDMDHENMFWYRQDPGLGLRLIYFSYDVKMKEKGDIPEGYSVSREKKERFSLILESASTNQTSMYLCASRPPPQTSFYNEQFFGPGTRLTVL.

In its sample, this clonotype was seen many times. DNA of the CDR3: TGTGCCAGCAGCCCCGGTACCAGCGTCGATGAGCAGTTCTTC. Protein: CASSPGTSVDEQFF. The chain recombines TRBV6-2 or TRBV6-3 with TRBJ2-1; D call uncertain. CDR1 MNHEY and CDR2 SVGEGT come from the germline V gene. This CDR3 contains 14 residues. V dropped 6 bases and J dropped 8 bases, with 17 bases sitting between them.

This clonotype was seen a handful of times. This chain links TRBV7-6 with TRBJ1-5; no firm D call. The CDR3 length is 17 residues. Per the germline V gene, CDR1 is SGHVS and CDR2 is FNYEAQ. The germline V and J ends were trimmed by 1 base and 6 bases, with 19 bases remaining between them. CDR3 DNA sequence: TGTGCCAGCAGCTTAGGCATTCGGGAGGGAGGGCCTCAGCCCCAGCATTTT. It encodes CASSLGIREGGPQPQHF.

The sample holds many counts of this clonotype. V gene TRBV20-1 combines with J gene TRBJ2-7, with 7 bases that match TRBD2. Germline V CDR1 and CDR2: DFQATT, SNEGSKA (reference sequence). CDR3 length equals 14 residues. The trim removed 3 bases at V and 2 bases at J, leaving 7 bases unmatched. DNA for the CDR3: TGCAGTGCTAGGGCCGGGACTACCACCTACGAGCAGTACTTC. Its translation: CSARAGTTTYEQYF.

This clonotype was counted ten times or more. DNA for the CDR3: TGTGCCAGCAGTTTAATCGGGCAGGGGGTTTCCTCCTACGAGCAGTACTTC. This codes for CASSLIGQGVSSYEQYF. The rearrangement joins TRBV27 to TRBJ2-7; 7 positions match TRBD1. With 2 bases clipped from V and 0 bases from J, the junction kept 10 bases outside the gene matches. Germline loops: CDR1 MNHEY, CDR2 SMNVEV (reference sequence). The length of the CDR3 is 17 residues.

This clonotype was recorded at least ten times. The CDR3 sequence is CATSRDFEVDRGLEPQHF. DNA of the CDR3: TGTGCCACCAGCAGAGATTTTGAGGTCGACAGGGGATTGGAGCCCCAGCATTTT. The V gene is TRBV15, the J gene TRBJ1-5; 8 bases align to TRBD1. This CDR3 region has 18 residues. The ends lost 0 bases at V and 8 bases at J; junction bases unmatched: 15. The germline gives CDR1 LNHNV, CDR2 YYDKDF (reference sequence). The variable domain in full, completed from reference TRBV15 and TRBJ1-5, reads DAMVIQNPRYQVTQFGKPVTLSCSQTLNHNVMYWYQQKSSQAPKLLFHYYDKDFNNEADTPDNFQSRRPNTSFCFLDIRSPGLGDTAMYLCATSRDFEVDRGLEPQHFGDGTRLSIL.

On this clonotype: Its ends do not fully match the called genes, so a read error is possible. This rearrangement joins TRBV4-2 to TRBJ2-2, with D perhaps TRBD2 (6 bases). This CDR3 is built from 15 residues. From germline, CDR1 is LGHNA and CDR2 YNFKEQ. The CDR3 is CASSQDRENTGKLFF. The CDR3 DNA follows: TGTGCCAGCAGCCAAGATCGGGAGAACACCGGGAAGCTGTTTTTT.